The sequence of this TCR beta chain was determined in a study of cytomegalovirus exposure and HLA in healthy donors. The PCR had 60 Vbeta and 13 Jbeta primers. Sequencing used immunoSEQ multiplex PCR; TCRdb keeps in-frame clones, though not all of them. The table shows more than 130,000 clones, with approximately 80% occurring only once. The sequenced sample consisted of PBMCs. This clonotype originated in a man younger than 35 in good health and CMV-seronegative.

CDR3 in DNA: TGCGCCAGCACCCCGACAGGGCCTGGAAACACCATATATTTT. Translated: CASTPTGPGNTIYF. This chain connects TRBV10-1 to TRBJ1-3; 7 bases map to TRBD1. The germline V gene encodes CDR1 WNHNN and CDR2 SYGVQD (reference sequence). Trimming cost V 7 bases and J 2 bases; bases outside gene matches: 5. This CDR3 region has 14 residues.